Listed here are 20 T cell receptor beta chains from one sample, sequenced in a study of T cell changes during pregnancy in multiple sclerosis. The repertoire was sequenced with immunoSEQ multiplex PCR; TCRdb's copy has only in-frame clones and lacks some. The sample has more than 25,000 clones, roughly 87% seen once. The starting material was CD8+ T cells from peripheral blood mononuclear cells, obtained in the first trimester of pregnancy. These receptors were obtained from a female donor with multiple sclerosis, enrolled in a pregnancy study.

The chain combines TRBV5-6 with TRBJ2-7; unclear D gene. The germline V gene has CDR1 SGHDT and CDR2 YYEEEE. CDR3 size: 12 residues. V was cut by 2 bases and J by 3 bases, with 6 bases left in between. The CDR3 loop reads CASSFGDYEQYF. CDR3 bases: TGTGCCAGCAGCTTCGGAGACTACGAGCAGTACTTC.

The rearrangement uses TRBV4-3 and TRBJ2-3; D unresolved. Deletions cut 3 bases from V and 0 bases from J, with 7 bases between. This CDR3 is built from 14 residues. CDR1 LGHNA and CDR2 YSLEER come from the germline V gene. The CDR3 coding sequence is TGCGCCAGCAGCCAGGGCCGGAGCACAGATACGCAGTATTTT. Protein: CASSQGRSTDTQYF.

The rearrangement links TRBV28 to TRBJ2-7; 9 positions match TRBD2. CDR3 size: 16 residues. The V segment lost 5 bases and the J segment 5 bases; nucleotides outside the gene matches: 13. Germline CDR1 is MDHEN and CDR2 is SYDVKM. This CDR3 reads CASSDISGSATDEQYF. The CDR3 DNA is TGTGCCAGCAGTGACATTAGCGGGAGCGCGACTGACGAGCAGTACTTC.

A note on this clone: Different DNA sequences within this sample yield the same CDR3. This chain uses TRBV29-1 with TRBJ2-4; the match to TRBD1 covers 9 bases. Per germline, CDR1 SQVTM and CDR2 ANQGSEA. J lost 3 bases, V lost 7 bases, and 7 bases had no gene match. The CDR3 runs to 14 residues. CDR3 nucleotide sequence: TGCAGCGGGTGGGACAGGGTAGACAAAAACATTCAGTACTTC. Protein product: CSGWDRVDKNIQYF.

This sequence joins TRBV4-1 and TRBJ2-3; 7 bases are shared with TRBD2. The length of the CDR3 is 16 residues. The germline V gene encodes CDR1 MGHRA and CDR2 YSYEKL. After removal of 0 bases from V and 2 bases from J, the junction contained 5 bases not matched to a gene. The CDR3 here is CASSQEVAGVTDTQYF. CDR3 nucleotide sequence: TGCGCCAGCAGCCAAGAGGTGGCGGGGGTCACAGATACGCAGTATTTT.

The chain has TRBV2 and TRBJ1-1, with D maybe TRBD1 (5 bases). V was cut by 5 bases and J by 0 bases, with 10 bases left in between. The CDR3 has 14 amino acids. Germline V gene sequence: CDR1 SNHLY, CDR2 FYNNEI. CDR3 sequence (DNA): TGTGCCAGCAGTACAGGAGGGGTGAACACTGAAGCTTTCTTT. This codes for CASSTGGVNTEAFF. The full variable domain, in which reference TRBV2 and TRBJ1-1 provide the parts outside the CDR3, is EPEVTQTPSHQVTQMGQEVILRCVPISNHLYFYWYRQILGQKVEFLVSFYNNEISEKSEIFDDQFSVERPDGSNFTLKIRSTKLEDSAMYFCASSTGGVNTEAFFGQGTRLTVV.

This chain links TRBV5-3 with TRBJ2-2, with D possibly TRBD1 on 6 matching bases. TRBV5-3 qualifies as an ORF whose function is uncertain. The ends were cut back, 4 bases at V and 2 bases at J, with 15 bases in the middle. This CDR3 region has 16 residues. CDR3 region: CARSVTRRGNTGELFF. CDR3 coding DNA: TGTGCCAGAAGCGTAACTCGCAGGGGCAACACCGGGGAGCTGTTTTTT.

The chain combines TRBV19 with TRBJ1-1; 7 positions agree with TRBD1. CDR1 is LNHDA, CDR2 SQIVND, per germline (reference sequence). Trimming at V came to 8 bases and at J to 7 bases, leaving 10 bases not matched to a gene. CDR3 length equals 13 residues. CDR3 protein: CASRDDRAHEAFF. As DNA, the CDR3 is TGTGCCAGTCGGGATGACAGGGCGCATGAAGCTTTCTTT. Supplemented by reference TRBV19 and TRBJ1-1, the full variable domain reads DGGITQSPKYLFRKEGQNVTLSCEQNLNHDAMYWYRQDPGQGLRLIYYSQIVNDFQKGDIAEGYSVSREKKESFPLTVTSAQKNPTAFYLCASRDDRAHEAFFGQGTRLTVV.

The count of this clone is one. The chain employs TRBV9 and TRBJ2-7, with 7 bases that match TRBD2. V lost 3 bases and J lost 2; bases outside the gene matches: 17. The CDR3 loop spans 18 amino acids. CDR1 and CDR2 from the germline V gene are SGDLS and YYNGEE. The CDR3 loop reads CASSALGTTADQTYEQYF. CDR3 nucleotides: TGTGCCAGCAGCGCACTAGGGACTACCGCTGACCAAACCTACGAGCAGTACTTC.

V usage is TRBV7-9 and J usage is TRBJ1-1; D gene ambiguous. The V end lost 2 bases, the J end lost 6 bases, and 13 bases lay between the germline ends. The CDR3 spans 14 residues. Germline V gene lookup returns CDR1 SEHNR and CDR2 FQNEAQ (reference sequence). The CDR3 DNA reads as TGTGCCAGCAGCTTACCCACGGGAATTGCTGAAGCTTTCTTT. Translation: CASSLPTGIAEAFF.

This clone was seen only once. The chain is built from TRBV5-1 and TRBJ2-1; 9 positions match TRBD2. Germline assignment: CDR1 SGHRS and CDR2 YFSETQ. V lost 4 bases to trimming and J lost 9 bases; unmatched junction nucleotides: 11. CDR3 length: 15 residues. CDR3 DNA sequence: TGCGCCAGCAGCCCCGACGAGCGGGAGGCTGGTGAGCAGTTCTTC. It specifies CASSPDEREAGEQFF.

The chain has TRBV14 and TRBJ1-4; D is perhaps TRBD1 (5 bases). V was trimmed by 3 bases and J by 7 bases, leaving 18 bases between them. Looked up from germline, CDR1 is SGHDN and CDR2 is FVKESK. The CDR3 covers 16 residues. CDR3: CASSHFRGSGTEKLFF. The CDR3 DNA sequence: TGTGCCAGCAGCCACTTTAGGGGCTCGGGTACTGAAAAACTGTTTTTT.

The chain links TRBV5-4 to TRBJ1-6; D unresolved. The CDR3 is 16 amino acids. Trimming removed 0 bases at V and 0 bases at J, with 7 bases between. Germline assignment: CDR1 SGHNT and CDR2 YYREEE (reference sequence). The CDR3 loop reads CASSLAASSYNSPLHF. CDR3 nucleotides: TGTGCCAGCAGCTTGGCCGCCAGCTCCTATAATTCACCCCTCCACTTT.

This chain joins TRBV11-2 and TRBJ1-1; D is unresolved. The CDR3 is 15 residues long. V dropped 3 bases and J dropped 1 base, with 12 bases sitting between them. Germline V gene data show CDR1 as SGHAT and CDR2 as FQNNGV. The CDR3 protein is CASSFSSFGNTEAFF. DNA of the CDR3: TGTGCCAGCAGCTTCTCTTCCTTCGGGAACACTGAAGCTTTCTTT.

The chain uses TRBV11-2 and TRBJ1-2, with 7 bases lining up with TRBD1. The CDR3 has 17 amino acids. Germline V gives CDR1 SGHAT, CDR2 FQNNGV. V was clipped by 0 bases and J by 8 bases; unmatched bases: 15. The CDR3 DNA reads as TGTGCCAGCAGCTTAGAAGGCTGGGCAGGGGGTCGAGGCGGCTACACCTTC. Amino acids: CASSLEGWAGGRGGYTF.

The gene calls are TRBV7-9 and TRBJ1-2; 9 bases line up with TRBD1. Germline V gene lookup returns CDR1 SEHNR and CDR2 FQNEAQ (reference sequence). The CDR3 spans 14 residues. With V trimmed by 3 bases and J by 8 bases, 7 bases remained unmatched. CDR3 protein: CASSLEGQGEGYTF. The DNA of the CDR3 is TGTGCCAGCAGCTTGGAGGGACAGGGTGAAGGCTACACCTTC. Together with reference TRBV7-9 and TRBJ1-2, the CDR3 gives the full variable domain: DTGVSQNPRHKITKRGQNVTFRCDPISEHNRLYWYRQTLGQGPEFLTYFQNEAQLEKSRLLSDRFSAERPKGSFSTLEIQRTEQGDSAMYLCASSLEGQGEGYTFGSGTRLTVV.

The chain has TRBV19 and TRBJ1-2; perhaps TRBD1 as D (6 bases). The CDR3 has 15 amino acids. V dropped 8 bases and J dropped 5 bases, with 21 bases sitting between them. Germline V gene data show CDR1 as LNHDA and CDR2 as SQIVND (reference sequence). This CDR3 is CASSVRDTLWYGYTF. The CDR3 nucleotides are TGTGCCAGTTCAGTCCGGGACACTTTATGGTATGGCTACACCTTC.

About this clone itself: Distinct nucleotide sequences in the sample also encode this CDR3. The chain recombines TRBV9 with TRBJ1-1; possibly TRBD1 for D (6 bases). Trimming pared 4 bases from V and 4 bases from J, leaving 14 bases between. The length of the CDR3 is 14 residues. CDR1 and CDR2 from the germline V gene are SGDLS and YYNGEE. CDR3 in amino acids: CASSPSRGGTEAFF. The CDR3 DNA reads TGTGCCAGCAGCCCGTCGAGGGGGGGCACTGAAGCTTTCTTT.

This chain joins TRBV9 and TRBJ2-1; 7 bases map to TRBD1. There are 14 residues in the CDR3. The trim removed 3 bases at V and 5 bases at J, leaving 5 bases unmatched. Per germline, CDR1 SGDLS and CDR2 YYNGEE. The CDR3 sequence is CASSAGTVNNEQFF. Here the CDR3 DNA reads TGTGCCAGCAGCGCCGGGACAGTTAACAATGAGCAGTTCTTC.

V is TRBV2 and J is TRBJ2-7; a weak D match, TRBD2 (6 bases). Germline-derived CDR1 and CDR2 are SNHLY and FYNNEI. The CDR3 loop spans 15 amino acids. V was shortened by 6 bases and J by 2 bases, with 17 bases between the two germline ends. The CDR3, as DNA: TGTGCCAGCAGGACCGGGACTTCTGCTACCTACGAGCAGTACTTC. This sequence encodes CASRTGTSATYEQYF.